The T cell receptor (beta chain) described here comes from a study of blood T cell repertoires in COVID-19. Turning to the study itself: Samples came from the United States, Italy and Spain, spanning acute and convalescent COVID-19. Sample material is recorded as cDNA or gDNA derived from T cells, B-cell-depleted T cells, or PBMCs.

As originally analysed: Estimated nucleated cell counts came from reference gene primer amplification. Assay: immunoSEQ multiplex PCR; the TCRdb copy retains only in-frame clones and omits some. V and J calls and clone size are those listed in that table; D and trimming were worked out from the DNA. The table includes about 38,000 clones, 90% detected once. The junction had 7 bases not matched to a gene; V was cut back by 4 bases and J by 7 bases. The CDR3 spans 14 residues. CDR1 is SGHDN and CDR2 is FVKESK in the germline V gene. Sequencing was done on a sample of peripheral blood. The chain is built from TRBV14 and TRBJ1-5; 7 nucleotides align to TRBD1. This sequence was found in a man aged 55 to 70 with active or convalescent COVID-19. The CDR3 loop reads CASSPQGYGQPQHF. Here the CDR3 DNA reads TGTGCCAGCAGCCCACAGGGGTATGGACAGCCCCAGCATTTT.